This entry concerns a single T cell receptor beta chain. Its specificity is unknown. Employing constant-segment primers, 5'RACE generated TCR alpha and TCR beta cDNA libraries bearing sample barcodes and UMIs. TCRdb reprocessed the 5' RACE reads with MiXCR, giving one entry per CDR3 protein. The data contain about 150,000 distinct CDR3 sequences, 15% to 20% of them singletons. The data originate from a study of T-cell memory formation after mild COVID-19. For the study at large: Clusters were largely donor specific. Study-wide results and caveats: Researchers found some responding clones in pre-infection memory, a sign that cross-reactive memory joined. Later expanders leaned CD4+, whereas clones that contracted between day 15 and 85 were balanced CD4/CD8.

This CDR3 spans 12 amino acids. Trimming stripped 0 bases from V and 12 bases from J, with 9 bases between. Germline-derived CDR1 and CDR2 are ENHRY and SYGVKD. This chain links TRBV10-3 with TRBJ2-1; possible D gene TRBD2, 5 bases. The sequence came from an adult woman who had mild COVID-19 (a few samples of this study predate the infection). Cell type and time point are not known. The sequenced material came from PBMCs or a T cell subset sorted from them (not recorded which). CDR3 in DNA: TGTGCCATCAGTGAGTCGAGGGCCCCGCAGTTCTTC. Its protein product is CAISESRAPQFF.